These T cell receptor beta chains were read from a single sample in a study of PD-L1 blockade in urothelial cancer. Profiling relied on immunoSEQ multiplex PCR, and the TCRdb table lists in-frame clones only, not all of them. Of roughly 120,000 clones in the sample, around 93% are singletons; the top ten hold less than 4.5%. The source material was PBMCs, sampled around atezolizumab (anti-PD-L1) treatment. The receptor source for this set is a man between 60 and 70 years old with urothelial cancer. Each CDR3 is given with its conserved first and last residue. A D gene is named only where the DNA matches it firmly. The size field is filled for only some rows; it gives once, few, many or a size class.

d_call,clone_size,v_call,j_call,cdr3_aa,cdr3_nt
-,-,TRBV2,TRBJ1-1,CASSGGVGAENTEAFF,TGTGCCAGCTCAGGTGGAGTGGGGGCTGAGAACACTGAAGCTTTCTTT
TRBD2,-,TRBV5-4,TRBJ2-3,CASSFGGAGGADTQYF,TGTGCCAGCAGCTTCGGGGGGGCGGGAGGAGCAGATACGCAGTATTTT
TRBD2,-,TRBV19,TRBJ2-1,CASSLGLAGVVEQFF,TGTGCCAGTAGTCTCGGACTAGCGGGAGTCGTTGAGCAGTTCTTC
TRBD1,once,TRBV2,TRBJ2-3,CASTGTGSTDTQYF,TGTGCCAGCACCGGGACAGGGAGCACAGATACGCAGTATTTT
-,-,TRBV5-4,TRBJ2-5,CASSQDPTATQYF,TGTGCCAGCAGTCAAGACCCGACTGCGACCCAGTACTTC
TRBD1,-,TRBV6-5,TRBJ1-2,CASSSPTGGSYGYTF,TGTGCCAGCAGTTCCCCAACAGGGGGTAGTTATGGCTACACCTTC
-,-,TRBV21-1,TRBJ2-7,CASRCGGAFYEQYF,TGTGCCAGCAGATGCGGGGGGGCCTTCTACGAGCAGTACTTC
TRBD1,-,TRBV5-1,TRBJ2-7,CASSLDYRGQSYEQYF,TGCGCCAGCAGCTTGGATTACAGGGGGCAATCCTACGAGCAGTACTTC
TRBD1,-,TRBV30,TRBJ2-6,CAWTRDRYSSGANVLTF,TGTGCCTGGACACGGGACAGATACAGCTCTGGGGCCAACGTCCTGACTTTC
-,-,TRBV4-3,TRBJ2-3,CASSQDRDIRKYF,TGCGCCAGCAGCCAAGATAGGGACATACGGAAGTATTTT
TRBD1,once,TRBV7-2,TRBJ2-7,CASSLSGQGAEQYF,TGTGCCAGCAGCTTATCGGGACAGGGAGCCGAGCAGTACTTC
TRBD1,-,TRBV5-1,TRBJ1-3,CASNEQGSSGNTIYF,TGCGCCAGCAATGAACAGGGGAGCTCTGGAAACACCATATATTTT
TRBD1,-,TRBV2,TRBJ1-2,CASSEYGTEYGYTF,TGTGCCAGCAGTGAGTACGGGACAGAGTATGGCTACACCTTC
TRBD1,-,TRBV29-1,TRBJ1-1,CSTKGGWGNTEAFF,TGCAGCACAAAAGGGGGCTGGGGGAACACTGAAGCTTTCTTT
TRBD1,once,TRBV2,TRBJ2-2,CASSDSGGRKTGELFF,TGTGCCAGCAGTGACTCAGGGGGTAGGAAAACCGGGGAGCTGTTTTTT
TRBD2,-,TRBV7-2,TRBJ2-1,CASSPKTSGYRNEQFF,TGTGCCAGCAGCCCCAAGACTAGCGGGTACAGGAATGAGCAGTTCTTC
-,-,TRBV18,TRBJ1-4,CASSLFTAATNEKLFF,TGTGCCAGCTCACTATTTACAGCAGCAACTAATGAAAAACTGTTTTTT
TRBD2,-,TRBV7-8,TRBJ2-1,CASSLGGQREGFGDEQFF,TGTGCCAGCAGCTTAGGGGGGCAGCGGGAGGGTTTTGGCGATGAGCAGTTCTTC
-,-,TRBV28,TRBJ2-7,CASSPQTPTGSYEQYF,TGTGCCAGCAGTCCCCAAACACCCACGGGATCCTACGAGCAGTACTTC
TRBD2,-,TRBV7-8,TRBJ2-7,CASSITSGGASYEQYF,TGTGCCAGCAGCATAACTAGCGGGGGGGCCTCCTACGAGCAGTACTTC
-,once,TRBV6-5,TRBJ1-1,CASSSPDRLMNTEAFF,TGTGCCAGCAGTTCCCCAGACAGATTAATGAACACTGAAGCTTTCTTT
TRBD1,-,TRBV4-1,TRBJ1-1,CASTNRGLNTEAFF,TGCGCCAGCACCAACAGGGGGCTGAACACTGAAGCTTTCTTT
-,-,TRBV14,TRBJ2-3,CASSQVSGGAFYTQYF,TGTGCCAGCAGCCAAGTTAGTGGGGGGGCGTTCTATACGCAGTATTTT
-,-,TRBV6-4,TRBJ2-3,CASSPDSGGDTQYF,TGTGCCAGCAGCCCGGACTCCGGTGGAGATACGCAGTATTTT
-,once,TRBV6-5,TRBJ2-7,CASSYNLMTGEFEQYF,TGTGCCAGCAGTTACAATCTTATGACAGGAGAGTTCGAGCAGTACTTC
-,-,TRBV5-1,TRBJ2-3,CASSLTALRDTQYF,TGCGCCAGCAGCTTGACTGCCCTTAGAGATACGCAGTATTTT
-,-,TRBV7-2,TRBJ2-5,CASSLGRADDGETQYF,TGTGCCAGCAGCTTAGGCAGGGCGGACGACGGGGAGACCCAGTACTTC
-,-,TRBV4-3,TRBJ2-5,CASSQVGKGAQYF,TGCGCCAGCAGCCAAGTAGGAAAAGGAGCCCAGTACTTC
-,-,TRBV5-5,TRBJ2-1,CASSLGINEQFF,TGTGCCAGCAGCTTGGGTATCAATGAGCAGTTCTTC
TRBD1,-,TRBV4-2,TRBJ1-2,CASSQRQGEGYGYTF,TGTGCCAGCAGCCAACGACAGGGAGAGGGTTATGGCTACACCTTC
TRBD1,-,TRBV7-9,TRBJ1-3,CASSLIGQGASGNTIYF,TGTGCCAGCAGCTTAATAGGACAGGGGGCGTCTGGAAACACCATATATTTT
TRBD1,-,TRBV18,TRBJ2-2,CASSPIPGQDTGELFF,TGTGCCAGCTCACCGATCCCGGGACAGGACACCGGGGAGCTGTTTTTT
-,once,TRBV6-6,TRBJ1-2,CASSIGPEGGYTF,TGTGCCAGCAGCATCGGGCCCGAGGGTGGCTACACCTTC
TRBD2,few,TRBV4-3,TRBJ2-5,CASSQDGQGGETQYF,TGCGCCAGCAGCCAAGATGGCCAGGGAGGGGAGACCCAGTACTTC
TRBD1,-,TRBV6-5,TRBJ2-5,CASSLGTGQETQYF,TGTGCCAGCAGTCTCGGGACAGGGCAAGAGACCCAGTACTTC
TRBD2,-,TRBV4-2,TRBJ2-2,CASSPPGTSKSPGELFF,TGTGCCAGCAGCCCTCCCGGGACTAGTAAATCTCCCGGGGAGCTGTTTTTT
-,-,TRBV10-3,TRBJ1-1,CAISGESNTEAFF,TGTGCCATCAGTGGCGAATCAAACACTGAAGCTTTCTTT
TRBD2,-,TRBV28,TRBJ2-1,CASSLSGATYNEQFF,TGTGCCAGCAGCTTGAGCGGGGCTACTTACAATGAGCAGTTCTTC
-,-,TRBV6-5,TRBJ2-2,CASSDGGNTGELFF,TGTGCCAGCAGCGACGGGGGTAACACCGGGGAGCTGTTTTTT
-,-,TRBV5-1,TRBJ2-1,CASSLGGLNNEQFF,TGCGCCAGCAGCTTGGGGGGGCTCAACAATGAGCAGTTCTTC
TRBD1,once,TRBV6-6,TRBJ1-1,CASSEPGQGTEAFF,TGTGCCAGCAGCGAACCGGGACAGGGGACTGAAGCTTTCTTT
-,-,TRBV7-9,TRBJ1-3,CASSSDSSGNTIYF,TGTGCCAGCAGCTCGGACAGCTCTGGAAACACCATATATTTT
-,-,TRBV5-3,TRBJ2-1,CARSLGLSGSYNEQFF,TGTGCCAGAAGCTTGGGTCTTAGCGGATCCTACAATGAGCAGTTCTTC
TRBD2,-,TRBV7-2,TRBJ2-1,CASSLGTSGLNEQFF,TGTGCCAGCAGCTTGGGGACTAGCGGGCTAAATGAGCAGTTCTTC
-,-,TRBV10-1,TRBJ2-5,CASSDGGYQETQYF,TGCGCCAGCAGTGACGGCGGGTACCAAGAGACCCAGTACTTC
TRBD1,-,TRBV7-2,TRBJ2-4,CASSPQGGDKNIQYF,TGTGCCAGCAGCCCACAGGGGGGAGACAAAAACATTCAGTACTTC
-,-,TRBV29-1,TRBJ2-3,CTSVAGTDTQYF,TGCACCTCGGTAGCGGGCACAGATACGCAGTATTTT
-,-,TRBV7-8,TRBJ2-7,CASSPFVGTYEQYF,TGTGCCAGCAGCCCCTTTGTTGGGACTTACGAGCAGTACTTC
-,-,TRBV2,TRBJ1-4,CASSGDSSTNEKLFF,TGTGCCAGCAGTGGTGACTCTTCAACTAATGAAAAACTGTTTTTT
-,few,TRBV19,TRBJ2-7,CASSIGLQGRNEQYF,TGTGCCAGTAGTATAGGTCTCCAGGGGCGGAACGAGCAGTACTTC
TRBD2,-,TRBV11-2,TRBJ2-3,CASSLGTSGSTQYF,TGTGCCAGCAGCTTAGGGACTAGCGGGAGCACGCAGTATTTT
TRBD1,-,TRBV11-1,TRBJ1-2,CASSLDREGGYTF,TGTGCCAGCAGCCTGGACAGGGAGGGAGGCTACACCTTC
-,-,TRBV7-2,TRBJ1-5,CASSLYRDSNQPQHF,TGTGCCAGCAGCTTATACAGAGATAGCAATCAGCCCCAGCATTTT
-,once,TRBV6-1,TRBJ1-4,CASSNQGHELFF,TGTGCCAGCAGTAATCAGGGACACGAACTGTTTTTT
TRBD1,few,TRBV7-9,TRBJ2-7,CASSAELTGLEQYF,TGTGCCAGCAGCGCGGAGCTGACAGGGCTCGAGCAGTACTTC
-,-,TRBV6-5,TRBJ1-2,CASADNVLSYTF,TGTGCCAGTGCGGACAACGTCTTGAGCTACACCTTC
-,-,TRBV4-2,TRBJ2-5,CASSQEVGGVGHPSYQETQYF,TGTGCCAGCAGCCAAGAGGTGGGGGGGGTGGGACACCCTTCGTACCAAGAGACCCAGTACTTC